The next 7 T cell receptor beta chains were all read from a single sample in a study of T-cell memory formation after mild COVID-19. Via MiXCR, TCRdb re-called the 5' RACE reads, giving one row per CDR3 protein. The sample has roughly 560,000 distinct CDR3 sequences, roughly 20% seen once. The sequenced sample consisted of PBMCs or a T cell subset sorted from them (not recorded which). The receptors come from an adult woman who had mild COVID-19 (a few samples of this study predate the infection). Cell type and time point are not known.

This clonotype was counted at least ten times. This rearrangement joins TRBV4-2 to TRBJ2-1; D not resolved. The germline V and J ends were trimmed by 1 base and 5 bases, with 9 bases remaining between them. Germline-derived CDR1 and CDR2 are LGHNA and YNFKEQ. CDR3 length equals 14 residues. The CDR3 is CASSQGQADNEQFF. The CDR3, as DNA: TGTGCCAGCAGCCAAGGGCAGGCCGACAATGAGCAGTTCTTC.

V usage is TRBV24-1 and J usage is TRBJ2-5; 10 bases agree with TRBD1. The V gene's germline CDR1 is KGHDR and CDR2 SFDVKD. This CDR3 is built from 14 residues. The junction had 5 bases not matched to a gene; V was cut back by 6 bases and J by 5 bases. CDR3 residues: CATSRRQGAETQYF. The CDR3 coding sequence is TGTGCCACCAGTCGGAGACAGGGGGCGGAGACCCAGTACTTC.

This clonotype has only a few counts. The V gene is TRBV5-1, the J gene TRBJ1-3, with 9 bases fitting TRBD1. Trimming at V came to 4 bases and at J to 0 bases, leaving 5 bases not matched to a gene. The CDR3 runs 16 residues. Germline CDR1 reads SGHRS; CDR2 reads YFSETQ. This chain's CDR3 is CASSTGQGFSGNTIYF. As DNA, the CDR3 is TGCGCCAGCAGCACGGGACAGGGTTTCTCTGGAAACACCATATATTTT. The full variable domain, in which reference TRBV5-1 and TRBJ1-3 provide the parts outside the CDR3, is KAGVTQTPRYLIKTRGQQVTLSCSPISGHRSVSWYQQTPGQGLQFLFEYFSETQRNKGNFPGRFSGRQFSNSRSEMNVSTLELGDSALYLCASSTGQGFSGNTIYFGEGSWLTVV.

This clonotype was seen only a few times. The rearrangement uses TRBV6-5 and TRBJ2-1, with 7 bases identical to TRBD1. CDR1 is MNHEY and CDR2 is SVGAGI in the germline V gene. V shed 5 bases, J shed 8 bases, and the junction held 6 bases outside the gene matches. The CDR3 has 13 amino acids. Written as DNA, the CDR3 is TGTGCCAGCAGTCCGGGGACAGCCCATGAGCAGTTCTTC. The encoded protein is CASSPGTAHEQFF.

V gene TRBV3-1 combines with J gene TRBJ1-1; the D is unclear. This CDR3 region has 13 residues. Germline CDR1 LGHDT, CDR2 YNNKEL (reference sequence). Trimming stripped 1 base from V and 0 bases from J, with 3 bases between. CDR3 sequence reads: CASSQVMNTEAFF. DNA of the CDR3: TGTGCCAGCAGCCAAGTCATGAACACTGAAGCTTTCTTT.

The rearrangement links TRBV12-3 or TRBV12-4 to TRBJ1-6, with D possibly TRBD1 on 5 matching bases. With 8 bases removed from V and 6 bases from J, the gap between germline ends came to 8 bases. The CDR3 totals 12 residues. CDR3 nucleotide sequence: TGTGCCAGCTCAGGGAGTAATTCACCCCTCCACTTT. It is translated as CASSGSNSPLHF.

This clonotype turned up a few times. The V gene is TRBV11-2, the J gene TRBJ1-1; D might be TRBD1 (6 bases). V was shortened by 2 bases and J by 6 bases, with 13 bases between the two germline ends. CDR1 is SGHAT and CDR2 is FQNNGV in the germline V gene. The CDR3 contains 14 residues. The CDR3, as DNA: TGTGCCAGCAGCTTATTCTCCGGGGGCCCTGAAGCTTTCTTT. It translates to CASSLFSGGPEAFF.